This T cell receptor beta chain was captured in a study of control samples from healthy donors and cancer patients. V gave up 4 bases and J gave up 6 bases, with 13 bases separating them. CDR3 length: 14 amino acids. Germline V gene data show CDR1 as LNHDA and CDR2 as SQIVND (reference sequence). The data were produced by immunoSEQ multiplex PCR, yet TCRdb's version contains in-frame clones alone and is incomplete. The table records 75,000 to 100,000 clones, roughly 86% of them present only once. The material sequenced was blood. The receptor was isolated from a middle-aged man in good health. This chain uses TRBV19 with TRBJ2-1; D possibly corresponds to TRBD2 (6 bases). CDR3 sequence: CASSTGTRGNEQFF. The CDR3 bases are TGTGCCAGTAGTACCGGGACGCGGGGCAATGAGCAGTTCTTC.